Listed below are T cell receptor beta chains from one sample, sequenced in a study of shared clonotypes between healthy human individuals. Produced via immunoSEQ multiplex PCR; TCRdb's table is partial and in-frame only. In the table there are roughly 400,000 clones, 95% to 97% of which are singletons. The sequenced sample was memory CD8+ T cells sorted from blood. These receptors were obtained from a man aged 25-45 years in good health. CDR3s include the opening cysteine and the closing phenylalanine or tryptophan. A D gene is named only where the DNA matches it firmly. Where a row states a size, it is once, few, many or the class of an expanded clone; other rows omit it.

j_gene,d_gene,abundance,v_gene,CDR3nt,CDR3aa
TRBJ2-1,-,-,TRBV19,TGTGCCAGTAGTATAGGGCATGGTAGTATCAATGAGCAGTTCTTC,CASSIGHGSINEQFF
TRBJ1-2,TRBD1,-,TRBV29-1,TGCAGCGTTGGGACAGGGGGCAACTATGGCTACACCTTC,CSVGTGGNYGYTF
TRBJ2-6,-,-,TRBV10-3,TGTGCCATCAGTGACAGCTCTGGGGCCAACGTCCTGACTTTC,CAISDSSGANVLTF
TRBJ1-1,-,-,TRBV5-4,TGTGCCAGCAGCTTGGATAGCAACATGAACACTGAAGCTTTCTTT,CASSLDSNMNTEAFF
TRBJ1-2,-,-,TRBV5-4,TGTGCCAGCAGCTTTCGTCAGGGCCGAAACTATGGCTACACCTTC,CASSFRQGRNYGYTF
TRBJ2-5,-,-,TRBV15,TGTGCCACCAGCAGAGGCGGGACAAGGCAAGAGACCCAGTACTTC,CATSRGGTRQETQYF
TRBJ2-2,-,-,TRBV2,TGTGCCAGCAGTGTCCAGAACACCGGGGAGCTGTTTTTT,CASSVQNTGELFF
TRBJ1-1,-,-,TRBV6-6,TGTGCCAGCAGTTACTCGCAGAACACTGAAGCTTTCTTT,CASSYSQNTEAFF
TRBJ1-2,-,once,TRBV6-1,TGTGCCAGCAGTGAAGATGGGGAATATGGCTACACCTTC,CASSEDGEYGYTF
TRBJ1-3,-,few,TRBV5-1,TGCGCCAGCAGCTTGGCCAGCTCTGGAAACACCATATATTTT,CASSLASSGNTIYF
TRBJ1-3,-,once,TRBV2,TGTGCCAGCAGTTCCGACAGCCCCTCTGGAAACACCATATATTTT,CASSSDSPSGNTIYF
TRBJ2-5,TRBD2,-,TRBV9,TGTGCCAGCAGCGTTACCGGGACTAGAGACGGGAGAGAGACCCAGTACTTC,CASSVTGTRDGRETQYF
TRBJ1-4,TRBD1,-,TRBV6-1,TGTGCCAGCAGTGAGCAGGGGGCGCGAAAACTGTTTTTT,CASSEQGARKLFF
TRBJ2-5,TRBD2,-,TRBV6-5,TGTGCCAGCTCTTCACTGGCGGGAGGGATAAAGACCCAGTACTTC,CASSSLAGGIKTQYF
TRBJ1-2,-,-,TRBV10-3,TGTGCCATCAGTGAGTCGGGATTGTCGAGTGGCTACACCTTC,CAISESGLSSGYTF
TRBJ2-3,TRBD1,-,TRBV18,TGTGCCAGCTCACCCCTAGACAGGGGGATGGCAGATACGCAGTATTTT,CASSPLDRGMADTQYF
TRBJ2-5,-,-,TRBV4-2,TGTGCCAGCAGCCAAGATAGATGGGGAGAGACCCAGTACTTC,CASSQDRWGETQYF
TRBJ2-2,-,-,TRBV5-1,TGCGCCAGCAGCTTGGGTGGAGGGGGCACCGGGGAGCTGTTTTTT,CASSLGGGGTGELFF
TRBJ2-5,-,once,TRBV20-1,TGCAGTGCGGGGCAAGAGACCCAGTACTTC,CSAGQETQYF
TRBJ2-2,-,-,TRBV7-9,TGTGCCAGGGGACCGGGGGAGCTGTTTTTT,CARGPGELFF
TRBJ2-7,-,-,TRBV6-1,TGTGCCAGCCCTTATGAGGATTACTACGAGCAGTACTTC,CASPYEDYYEQYF
TRBJ2-1,-,-,TRBV5-4,TGTGCCAGCAGCTTTGCCAGCCTTGGGGATGAGCAGTTCTTC,CASSFASLGDEQFF